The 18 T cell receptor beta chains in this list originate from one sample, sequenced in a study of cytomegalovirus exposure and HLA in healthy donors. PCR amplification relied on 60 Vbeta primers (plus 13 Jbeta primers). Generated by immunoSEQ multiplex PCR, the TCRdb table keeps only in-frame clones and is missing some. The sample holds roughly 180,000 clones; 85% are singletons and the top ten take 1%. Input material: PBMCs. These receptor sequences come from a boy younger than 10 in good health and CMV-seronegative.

This chain's CDR3 is CASRGDRIRVNEQFF. Written as DNA, the CDR3 is TGCGCCAGCAGGGGTGACAGGATAAGGGTCAATGAGCAGTTCTTC. The V call is TRBV5-1, the J call TRBJ2-1; tentative D call: TRBD1 (6 bases). The CDR3 covers 15 residues. The germline V and J ends were trimmed by 5 bases and 6 bases, with 18 bases remaining between them. Germline loops: CDR1 SGHRS, CDR2 YFSETQ. Full variable domain (remainder filled in from reference TRBV5-1 and TRBJ2-1): KAGVTQTPRYLIKTRGQQVTLSCSPISGHRSVSWYQQTPGQGLQFLFEYFSETQRNKGNFPGRFSGRQFSNSRSEMNVSTLELGDSALYLCASRGDRIRVNEQFFGPGTRLTVL.

As DNA, the CDR3 is TGTGCCAGCAGTTCGGTACGGAGGGGCGGGAGATGGGACATTCAGTACTTC. It codes for CASSSVRRGGRWDIQYF. The J gene is TRBJ2-4, the V gene TRBV28; 7 positions match TRBD2. V lost 4 bases to trimming and J lost 8 bases; unmatched junction nucleotides: 17. CDR1 and CDR2 from the germline V gene are MDHEN and SYDVKM. CDR3 length equals 17 residues.

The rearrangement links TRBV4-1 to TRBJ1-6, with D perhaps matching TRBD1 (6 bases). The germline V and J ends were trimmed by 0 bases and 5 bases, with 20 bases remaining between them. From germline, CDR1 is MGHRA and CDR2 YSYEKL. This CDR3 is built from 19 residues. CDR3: CASSQETQPRGGDNSPLHF. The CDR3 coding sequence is TGCGCCAGCAGCCAAGAGACCCAACCTAGGGGGGGCGATAATTCACCCCTCCACTTT.

The CDR3 DNA follows: TGTGCCAGCAGGTCTGGACGGGAACTCGAGCAGTACTTC. Encoded protein: CASRSGRELEQYF. The chain joins TRBV6-5 to TRBJ2-7, with D maybe TRBD2 (5 bases). The germline V and J ends were trimmed by 6 bases and 6 bases, with 15 bases remaining between them. Germline CDR1 MNHEY, CDR2 SVGAGI. The CDR3 runs 13 residues.

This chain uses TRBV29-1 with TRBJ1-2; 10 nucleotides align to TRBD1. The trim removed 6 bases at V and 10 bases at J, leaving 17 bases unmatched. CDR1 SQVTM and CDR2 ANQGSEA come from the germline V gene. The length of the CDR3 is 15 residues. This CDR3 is CSVAGTGARDRIYTF. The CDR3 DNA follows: TGCAGCGTAGCCGGGACAGGGGCCCGCGACAGGATCTACACCTTC.

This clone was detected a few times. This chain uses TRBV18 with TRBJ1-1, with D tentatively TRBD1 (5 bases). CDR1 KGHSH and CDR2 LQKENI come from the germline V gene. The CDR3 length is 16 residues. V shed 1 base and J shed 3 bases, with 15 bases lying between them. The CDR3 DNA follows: TGTGCCAGCTCACCACTCCACGGGGGTAGGGACACTGAAGCTTTCTTT. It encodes CASSPLHGGRDTEAFF.

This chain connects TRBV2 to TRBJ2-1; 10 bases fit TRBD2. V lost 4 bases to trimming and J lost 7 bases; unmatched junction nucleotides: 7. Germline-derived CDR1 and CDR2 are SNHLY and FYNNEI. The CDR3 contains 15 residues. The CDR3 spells CASSGGSGGGNEQFF. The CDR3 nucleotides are TGTGCCAGCAGTGGGGGAAGCGGGGGGGGAAATGAGCAGTTCTTC.

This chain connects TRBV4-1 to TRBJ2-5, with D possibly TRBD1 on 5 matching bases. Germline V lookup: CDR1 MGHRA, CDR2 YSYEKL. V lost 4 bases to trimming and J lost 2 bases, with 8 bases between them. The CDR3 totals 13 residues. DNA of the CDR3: TGCGCCAGCAGCCTGGGGCAGCAAGAGACCCAGTACTTC. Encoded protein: CASSLGQQETQYF.

Written as DNA, the CDR3 is TGCGCCAGCAGTCAATCGTGCGATACCTCTGGAAACACCATATATTTT. As protein: CASSQSCDTSGNTIYF. This rearrangement joins TRBV23-1 to TRBJ1-3; D uncertain. TRBV23-1 is known as an ORF, though its function is uncertain. The length of the CDR3 is 16 residues. Trimming shortened V by 0 bases and J by 0 bases, and 9 bases separated the two germline ends.

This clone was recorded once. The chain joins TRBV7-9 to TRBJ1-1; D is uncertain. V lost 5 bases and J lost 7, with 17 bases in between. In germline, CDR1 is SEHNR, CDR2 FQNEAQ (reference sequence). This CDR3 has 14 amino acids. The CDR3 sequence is CASSPPNIDYEAFF. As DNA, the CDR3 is TGTGCCAGCAGCCCCCCCAACATCGATTATGAAGCTTTCTTT.

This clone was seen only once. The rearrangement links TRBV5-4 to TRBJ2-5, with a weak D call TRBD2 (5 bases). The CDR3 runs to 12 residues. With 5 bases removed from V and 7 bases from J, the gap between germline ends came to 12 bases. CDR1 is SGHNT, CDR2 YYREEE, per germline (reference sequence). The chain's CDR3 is CASRLPEGTQYF. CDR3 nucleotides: TGTGCCAGCAGGCTCCCCGAGGGGACCCAGTACTTC.

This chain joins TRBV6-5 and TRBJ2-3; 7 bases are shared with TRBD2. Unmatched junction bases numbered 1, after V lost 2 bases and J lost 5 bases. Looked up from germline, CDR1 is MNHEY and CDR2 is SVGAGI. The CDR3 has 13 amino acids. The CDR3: CASSYPGGDTQYF. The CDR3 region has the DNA TGTGCCAGCAGTTACCCGGGAGGAGATACGCAGTATTTT.

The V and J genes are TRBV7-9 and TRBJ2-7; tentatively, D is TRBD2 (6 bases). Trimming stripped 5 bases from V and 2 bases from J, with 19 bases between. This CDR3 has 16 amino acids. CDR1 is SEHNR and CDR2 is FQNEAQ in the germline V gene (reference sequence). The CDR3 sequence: CASSDLQRRGAYEQYV. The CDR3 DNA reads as TGTGCCAGCAGCGACCTACAGAGGAGGGGCGCCTACGAGCAGTACGTC.

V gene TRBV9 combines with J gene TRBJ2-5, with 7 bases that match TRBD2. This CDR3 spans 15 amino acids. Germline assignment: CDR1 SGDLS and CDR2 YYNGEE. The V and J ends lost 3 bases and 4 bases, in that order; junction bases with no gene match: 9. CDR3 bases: TGTGCCAGCAGCGGGGGGGGGTGGGCCCGAGAGACCCAGTACTTC. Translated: CASSGGGWARETQYF.

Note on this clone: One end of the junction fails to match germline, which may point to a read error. CDR3 sequence (DNA): TGTGCCAGCAGCCAAGCTAGCGACATCCCCCCTAAGGGCTTC. It translates to CASSQASDIPPKGF. The chain carries TRBV14 and TRBJ2-7; possibly TRBD2 for D (6 bases). The CDR3 extends over 14 amino acids. Germline CDR1 is SGHDN and CDR2 is FVKESK.

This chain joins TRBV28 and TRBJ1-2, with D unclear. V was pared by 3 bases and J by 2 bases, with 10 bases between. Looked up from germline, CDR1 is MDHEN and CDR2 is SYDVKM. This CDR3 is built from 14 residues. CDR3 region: CASSFLGGNYGYTF. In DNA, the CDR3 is TGTGCCAGCAGTTTCTTGGGAGGGAACTATGGCTACACCTTC.

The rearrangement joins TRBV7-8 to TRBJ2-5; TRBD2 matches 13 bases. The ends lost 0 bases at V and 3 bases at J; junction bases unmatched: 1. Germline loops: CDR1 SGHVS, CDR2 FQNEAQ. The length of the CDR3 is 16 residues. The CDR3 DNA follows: TGTGCCAGCAGCTTAGCTGGGACTAGCGGGAAAGAGACCCAGTACTTC. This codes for CASSLAGTSGKETQYF.

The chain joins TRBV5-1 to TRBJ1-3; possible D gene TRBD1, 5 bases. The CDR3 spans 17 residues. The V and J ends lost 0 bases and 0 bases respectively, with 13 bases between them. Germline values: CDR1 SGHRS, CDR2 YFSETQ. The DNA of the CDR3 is TGCGCCAGCAGCTTGGAAGGGGCCTTCCTCTCTGGAAACACCATATATTTT. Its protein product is CASSLEGAFLSGNTIYF.